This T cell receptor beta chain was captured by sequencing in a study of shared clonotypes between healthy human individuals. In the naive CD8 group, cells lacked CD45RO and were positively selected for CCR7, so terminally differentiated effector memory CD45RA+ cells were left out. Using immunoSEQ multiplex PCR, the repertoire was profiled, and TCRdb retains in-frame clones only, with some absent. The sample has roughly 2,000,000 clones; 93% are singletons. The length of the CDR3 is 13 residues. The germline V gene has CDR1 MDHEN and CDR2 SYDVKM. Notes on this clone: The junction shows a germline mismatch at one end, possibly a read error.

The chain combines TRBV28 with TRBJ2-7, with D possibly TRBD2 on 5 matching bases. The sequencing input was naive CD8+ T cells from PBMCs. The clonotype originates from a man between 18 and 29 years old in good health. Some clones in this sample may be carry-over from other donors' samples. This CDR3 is CASSLASDSGLNF. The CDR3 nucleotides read TGTGCCAGCAGTTTAGCGTCGGACTCCGGCTTGAACTTC.